These T cell receptor beta chains were read from a single sample in a study of blood T cells in healthy people across ages. One entry per CDR3 protein results from TCRdb running MiXCR on the 5' RACE reads. The repertoire holds hundreds of thousands of distinct CDR3 sequences, approximately 40% seen once, with around 30% in the top ten. Sequences were obtained from blood. The receptors come from a man older than 75 in good health. The CDR3 runs from the conserved cysteine through the conserved F or W. The D gene is left open where the match is weak. Part of the rows lack a size; the others show once, few, many or a class for expanded clones.

size,D,V,J,DNA,CDR3
few,TRBD2,TRBV28,TRBJ2-7,TGTGCCAGCAGTTCCCTAACTAGCGGGAGGGCCGAGCAGTACTTC,CASSSLTSGRAEQYF
-,-,TRBV12-3/TRBV12-4,TRBJ2-3,TGTGCCAGCAGTTTAGCGCTCCACACAGATACGCAGTATTTT,CASSLALHTDTQYF
-,-,TRBV5-1,TRBJ2-2,TGCGCCAGCAGCCGGACCCCCCTGGACACCGGGGAGCTGTTTTTT,CASSRTPLDTGELFF
many,TRBD2,TRBV20-1,TRBJ2-5,TGCAGTGCCAGTAGCGGGAAAGAGACCCAGTACTTC,CSASSGKETQYF
-,TRBD2,TRBV7-2,TRBJ2-3,TGTGCCAGCAGCTCCGGGGGGGTTTCAGATACGCAGTATTTT,CASSSGGVSDTQYF
few,TRBD1,TRBV5-6,TRBJ1-4,TGTGCCAGCAGCTTGAGCGGGACAGGGCATGAAAAACTGTTTTTT,CASSLSGTGHEKLFF
-,TRBD2,TRBV6-2/TRBV6-3,TRBJ2-3,TGTGCCAGCAGAGCGGGGGGCCTCACAGATACGCAGTATTTT,CASRAGGLTDTQYF
-,-,TRBV7-2,TRBJ2-7,TGTGCCAGCCGACCGGGACGGGCTTCCTACGAGCAGTACTTC,CASRPGRASYEQYF
few,-,TRBV20-1,TRBJ2-1,TGCAGTGCTAGAGGACACCGGGGGCTTCTAGAGCAGTTCTTC,CSARGHRGLLEQFF
-,-,TRBV6-2/TRBV6-3,TRBJ2-7,TGTGCCAGCGAGGCTGGGAGCTCCTACGAGCAGTACTTC,CASEAGSSYEQYF
-,TRBD1,TRBV3-1,TRBJ2-3,TGTGCCAGCAACCAAGATCACCGGGACAGGAGAACAGATACGCAGTATTTT,CASNQDHRDRRTDTQYF
-,TRBD1,TRBV25-1,TRBJ1-2,TGTGCCAGCAGTCCTACCCTCGGACAGGGAAAGAATGGCTACACCTTC,CASSPTLGQGKNGYTF
-,-,TRBV30,TRBJ2-1,TGTGCCTGGAGTGTACTAGGAGCCTTTTACAATGAGCAGTTCTTC,CAWSVLGAFYNEQFF
-,TRBD2,TRBV9,TRBJ2-3,TGTGCCAGCAGCGTACGGACGAGGACTAGCGAACCTAGCACAGATACGCAGTATTTT,CASSVRTRTSEPSTDTQYF
many,-,TRBV7-3,TRBJ2-6,TGTGCCAGCAGCCAGCAACCCGGATCCGGGGCCAACGTCCTGACTTTC,CASSQQPGSGANVLTF
-,TRBD2,TRBV6-2/TRBV6-3,TRBJ2-7,TGTGCCAGCAGTTACCCGGGGGGGGGCTTTTCCTACGAGCAGTACTTC,CASSYPGGGFSYEQYF
once,-,TRBV6-6,TRBJ1-6,TGTGCCAGCAGTTACCCGAATCGCTCCTATAATTCACCCCTCCACTTT,CASSYPNRSYNSPLHF
-,-,TRBV5-1,TRBJ2-5,TGCGCCAGCACGTATCAGGGGCCGGACCAAGAGACCCAGTACTTC,CASTYQGPDQETQYF
few,TRBD1,TRBV6-5,TRBJ2-3,TGTGCCAGCAGATACAGGGGGGATACGCAGTATTTT,CASRYRGDTQYF
few,TRBD1,TRBV5-4,TRBJ1-6,TGTGCCAGCAGCTCGACAGGGGGAGGTTCACCCCTCCACTTT,CASSSTGGGSPLHF
-,TRBD2,TRBV9,TRBJ2-1,TGTGCCAGCAGCGTAGAGTGGGGACTAGCCTACAATGAGCAGTTCTTC,CASSVEWGLAYNEQFF
once,TRBD2,TRBV10-3,TRBJ2-3,TGTGCCATCAGGACTAGCGGGGGGGGAGATACGCAGTATTTT,CAIRTSGGGDTQYF
-,TRBD2,TRBV20-1,TRBJ2-5,TGCAGTGCTAGAGATCTCCGGACTAGCGCTTACCAAGAGACCCAGTACTTC,CSARDLRTSAYQETQYF